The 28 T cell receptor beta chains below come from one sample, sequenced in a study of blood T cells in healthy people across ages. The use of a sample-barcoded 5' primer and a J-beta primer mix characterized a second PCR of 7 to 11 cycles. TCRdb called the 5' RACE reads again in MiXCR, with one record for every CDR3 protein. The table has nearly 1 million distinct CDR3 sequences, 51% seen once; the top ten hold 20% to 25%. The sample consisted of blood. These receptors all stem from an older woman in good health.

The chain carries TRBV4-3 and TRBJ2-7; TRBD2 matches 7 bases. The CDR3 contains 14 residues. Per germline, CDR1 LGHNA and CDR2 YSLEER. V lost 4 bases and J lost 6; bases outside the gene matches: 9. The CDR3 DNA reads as TGCGCCAGCAGCCCACAGCCGGGCGGGAGCGAGCAGTACTTC. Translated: CASSPQPGGSEQYF.

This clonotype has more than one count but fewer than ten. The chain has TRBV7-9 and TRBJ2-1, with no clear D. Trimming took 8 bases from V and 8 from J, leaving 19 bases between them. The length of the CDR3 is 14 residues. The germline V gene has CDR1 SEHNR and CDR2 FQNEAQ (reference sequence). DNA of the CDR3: TGTGCCAGCGAAAAGGGCTGGAGCGAGGATGAGCAGTTCTTC. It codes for CASEKGWSEDEQFF.

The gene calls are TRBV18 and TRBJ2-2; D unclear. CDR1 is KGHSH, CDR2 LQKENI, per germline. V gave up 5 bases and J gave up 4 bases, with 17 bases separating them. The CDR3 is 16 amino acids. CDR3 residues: CASSTRRYDITGELFF. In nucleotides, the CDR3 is TGTGCCAGCTCAACAAGACGATACGACATCACCGGGGAGCTGTTTTTT.

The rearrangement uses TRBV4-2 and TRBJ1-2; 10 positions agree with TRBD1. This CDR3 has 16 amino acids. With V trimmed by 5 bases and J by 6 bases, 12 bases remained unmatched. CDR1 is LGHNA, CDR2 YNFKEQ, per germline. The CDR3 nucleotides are TGTGCCAGCAGCTCTCCGACGACAGGGGGCAAAGATGGCTACACCTTC. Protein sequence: CASSSPTTGGKDGYTF.

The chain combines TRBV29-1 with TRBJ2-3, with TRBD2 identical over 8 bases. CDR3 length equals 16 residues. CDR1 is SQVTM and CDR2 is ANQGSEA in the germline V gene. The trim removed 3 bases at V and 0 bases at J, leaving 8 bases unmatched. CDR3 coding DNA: TGCAGCGTTGAGCGACTAGCGCTTATTAGCACAGATACGCAGTATTTT. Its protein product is CSVERLALISTDTQYF.

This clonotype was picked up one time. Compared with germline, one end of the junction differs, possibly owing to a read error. In DNA, the CDR3 is TGTGCCATAAAAGGAAACTCTGGCTACACCTTC. Its protein product is CAIKGNSGYTF. V gene TRBV10-3 combines with J gene TRBJ1-2; no clear D. Per the germline V gene, CDR1 is ENHRY and CDR2 is SYGVKD. The CDR3 spans 11 residues.

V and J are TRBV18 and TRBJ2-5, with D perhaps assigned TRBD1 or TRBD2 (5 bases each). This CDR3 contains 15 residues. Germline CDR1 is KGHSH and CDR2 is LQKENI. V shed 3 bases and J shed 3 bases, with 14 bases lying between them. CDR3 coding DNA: TGTGCCAGCTCACCGTCGGGGTTACAGGAAGAGACCCAGTACTTC. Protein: CASSPSGLQEETQYF.

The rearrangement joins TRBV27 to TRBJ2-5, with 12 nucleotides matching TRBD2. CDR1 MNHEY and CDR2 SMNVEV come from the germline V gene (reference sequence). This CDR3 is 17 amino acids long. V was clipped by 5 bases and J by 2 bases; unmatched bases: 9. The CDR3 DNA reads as TGTGCCAGCAGTCCCTGGACTAGCGGGACAACTCAAGAGACCCAGTACTTC. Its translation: CASSPWTSGTTQETQYF.

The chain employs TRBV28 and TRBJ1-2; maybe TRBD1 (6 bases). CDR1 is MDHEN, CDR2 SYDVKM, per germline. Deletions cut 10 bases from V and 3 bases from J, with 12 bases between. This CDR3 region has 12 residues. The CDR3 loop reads CAIVTGDYGYTF. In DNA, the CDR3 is TGTGCCATCGTGACAGGCGACTATGGCTACACCTTC.

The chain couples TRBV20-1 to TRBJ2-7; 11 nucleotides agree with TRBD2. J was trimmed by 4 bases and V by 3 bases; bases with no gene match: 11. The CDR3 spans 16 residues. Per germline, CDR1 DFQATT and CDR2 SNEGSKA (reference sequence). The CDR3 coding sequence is TGCAGTGCTAGCTCTTTTCGACTAGCGGGATCTTACGAGCAGTACTTC. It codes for CSASSFRLAGSYEQYF.

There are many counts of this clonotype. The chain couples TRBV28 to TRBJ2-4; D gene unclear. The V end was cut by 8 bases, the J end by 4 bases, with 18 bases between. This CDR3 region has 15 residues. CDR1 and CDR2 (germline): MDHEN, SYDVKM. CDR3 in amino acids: CASSLMGQRKNIQYF. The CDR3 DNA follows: TGTGCCAGCTCCTTGATGGGCCAGAGGAAAAACATTCAGTACTTC.

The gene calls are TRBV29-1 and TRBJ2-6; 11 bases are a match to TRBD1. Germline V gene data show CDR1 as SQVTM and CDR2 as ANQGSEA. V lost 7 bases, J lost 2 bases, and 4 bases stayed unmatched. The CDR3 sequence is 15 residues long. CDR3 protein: CSAWTGGTGANVLTF. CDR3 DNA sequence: TGCAGCGCCTGGACAGGGGGCACTGGGGCCAACGTCCTGACTTTC.

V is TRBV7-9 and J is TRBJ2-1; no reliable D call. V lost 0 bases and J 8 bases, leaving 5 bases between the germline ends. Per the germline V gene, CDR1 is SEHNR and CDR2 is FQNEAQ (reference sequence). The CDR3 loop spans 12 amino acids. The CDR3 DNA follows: TGTGCCAGCAGCTTAGCCAACCATGAGCAGTTCTTC. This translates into CASSLANHEQFF.

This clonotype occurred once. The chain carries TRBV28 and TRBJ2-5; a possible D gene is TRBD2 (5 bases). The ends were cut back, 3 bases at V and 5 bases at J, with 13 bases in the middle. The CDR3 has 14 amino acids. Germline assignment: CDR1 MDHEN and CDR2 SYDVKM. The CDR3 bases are TGTGCCAGCAGTTTCATGGGGAGCTGGGAGACCCAGTACTTC. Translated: CASSFMGSWETQYF.

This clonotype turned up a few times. As DNA, the CDR3 is TGTGCCAGCAGCTACGGGACGGCCAACTATGGCTACACCTTC. This codes for CASSYGTANYGYTF. This chain uses TRBV11-2 with TRBJ1-2; D may be TRBD1 (5 bases). The ends were cut back, 4 bases at V and 2 bases at J, with 11 bases in the middle. The CDR3 spans 14 residues. Germline V CDR1 and CDR2: SGHAT, FQNNGV.

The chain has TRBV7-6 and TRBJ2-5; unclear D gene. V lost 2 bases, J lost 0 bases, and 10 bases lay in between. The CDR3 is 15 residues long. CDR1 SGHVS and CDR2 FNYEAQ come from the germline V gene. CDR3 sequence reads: CASSLLGTYQETQYF. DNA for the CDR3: TGTGCCAGCAGCTTATTGGGCACGTACCAAGAGACCCAGTACTTC.

The CDR3 DNA sequence: TGTGCCAGCAGACTTGGACTAGCGGGAGTGAGCACAGATACGCAGTATTTT. Translated: CASRLGLAGVSTDTQYF. V and J are TRBV6-2 or TRBV6-3 and TRBJ2-3; 13 bases agree with TRBD2. Trimming cost V 6 bases and J 0 bases; bases outside gene matches: 6. CDR3 length: 17 residues. Looked up from germline, CDR1 is MNHEY and CDR2 is SVGEGT.

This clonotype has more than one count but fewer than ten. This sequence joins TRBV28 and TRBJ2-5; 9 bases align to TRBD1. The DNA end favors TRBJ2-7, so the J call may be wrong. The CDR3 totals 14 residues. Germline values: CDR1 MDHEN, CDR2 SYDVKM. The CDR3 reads CASSRGQGFHEQYF. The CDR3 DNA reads TGTGCCAGCAGTAGGGGACAGGGTTTCCACGAGCAGTACTTC.

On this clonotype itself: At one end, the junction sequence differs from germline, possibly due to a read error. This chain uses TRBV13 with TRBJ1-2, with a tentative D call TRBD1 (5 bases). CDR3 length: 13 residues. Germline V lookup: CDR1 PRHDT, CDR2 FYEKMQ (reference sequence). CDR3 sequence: CANSPRAPSGYTF. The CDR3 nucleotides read TGTGCCAACAGCCCCAGGGCTCCTAGCGGCTACACCTTC.

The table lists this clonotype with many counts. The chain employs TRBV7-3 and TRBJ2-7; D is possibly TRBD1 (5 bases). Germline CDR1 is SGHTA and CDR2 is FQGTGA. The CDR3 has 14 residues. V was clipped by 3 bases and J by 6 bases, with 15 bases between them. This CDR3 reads CASSFLHQGPEQYF. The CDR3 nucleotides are TGTGCCAGCAGCTTCCTTCACCAGGGCCCCGAGCAGTACTTC.

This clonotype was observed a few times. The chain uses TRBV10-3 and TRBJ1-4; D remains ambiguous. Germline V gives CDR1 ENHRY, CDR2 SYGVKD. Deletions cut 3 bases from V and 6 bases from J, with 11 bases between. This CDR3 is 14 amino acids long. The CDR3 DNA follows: TGTGCCATCAGTGATCACCCCCCACATGAAAAACTGTTTTTT. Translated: CAISDHPPHEKLFF.

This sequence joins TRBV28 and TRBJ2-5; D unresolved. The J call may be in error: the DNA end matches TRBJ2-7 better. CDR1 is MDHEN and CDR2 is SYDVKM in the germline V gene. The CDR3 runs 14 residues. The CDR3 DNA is TGTGCCAGCAGTCTCCCTCTTTTACCCTACGAGCAGTACTTC. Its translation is CASSLPLLPYEQYF.

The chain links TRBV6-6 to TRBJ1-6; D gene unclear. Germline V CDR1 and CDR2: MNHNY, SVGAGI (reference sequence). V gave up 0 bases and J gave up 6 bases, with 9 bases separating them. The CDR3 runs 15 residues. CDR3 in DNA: TGTGCCAGCAGTTACTCGACTGAGGGTAATTCACCCCTCCACTTT. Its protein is CASSYSTEGNSPLHF.

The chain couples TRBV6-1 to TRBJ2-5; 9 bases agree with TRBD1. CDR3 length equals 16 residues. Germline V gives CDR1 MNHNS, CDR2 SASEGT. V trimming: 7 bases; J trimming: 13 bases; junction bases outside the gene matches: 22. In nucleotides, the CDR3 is TGTGCCAGCACCCTGACGGGACAGGGACTTAGCGGAGGGCGGTACTTC. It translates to CASTLTGQGLSGGRYF.

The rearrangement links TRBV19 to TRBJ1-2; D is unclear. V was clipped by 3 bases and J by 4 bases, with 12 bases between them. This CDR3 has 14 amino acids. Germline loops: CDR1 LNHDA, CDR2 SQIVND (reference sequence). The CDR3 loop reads CASSISGRGYGYTF. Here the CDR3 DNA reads TGTGCCAGTAGTATTTCCGGGCGAGGCTATGGCTACACCTTC.

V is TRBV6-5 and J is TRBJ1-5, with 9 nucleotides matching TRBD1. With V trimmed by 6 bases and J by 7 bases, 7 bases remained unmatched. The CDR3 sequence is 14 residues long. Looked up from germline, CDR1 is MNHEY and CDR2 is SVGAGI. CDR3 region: CASRLGQGLQPQHF. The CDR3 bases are TGTGCCAGCAGGCTGGGACAGGGTTTGCAGCCCCAGCATTTT.

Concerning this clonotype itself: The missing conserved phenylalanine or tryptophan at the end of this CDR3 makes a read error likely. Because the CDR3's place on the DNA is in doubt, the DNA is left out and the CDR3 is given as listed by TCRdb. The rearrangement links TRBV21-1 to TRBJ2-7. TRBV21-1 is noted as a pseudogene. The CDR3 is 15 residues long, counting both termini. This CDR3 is CASIKVVGSRLRAVL.

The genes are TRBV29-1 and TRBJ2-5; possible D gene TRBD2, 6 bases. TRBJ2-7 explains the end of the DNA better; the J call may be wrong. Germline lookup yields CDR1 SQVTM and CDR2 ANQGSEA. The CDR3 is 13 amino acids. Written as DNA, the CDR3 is TGCAGCGTTGGGAGCCCAGGGCGGGGCGAGCAGTACTTC. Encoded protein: CSVGSPGRGEQYF.